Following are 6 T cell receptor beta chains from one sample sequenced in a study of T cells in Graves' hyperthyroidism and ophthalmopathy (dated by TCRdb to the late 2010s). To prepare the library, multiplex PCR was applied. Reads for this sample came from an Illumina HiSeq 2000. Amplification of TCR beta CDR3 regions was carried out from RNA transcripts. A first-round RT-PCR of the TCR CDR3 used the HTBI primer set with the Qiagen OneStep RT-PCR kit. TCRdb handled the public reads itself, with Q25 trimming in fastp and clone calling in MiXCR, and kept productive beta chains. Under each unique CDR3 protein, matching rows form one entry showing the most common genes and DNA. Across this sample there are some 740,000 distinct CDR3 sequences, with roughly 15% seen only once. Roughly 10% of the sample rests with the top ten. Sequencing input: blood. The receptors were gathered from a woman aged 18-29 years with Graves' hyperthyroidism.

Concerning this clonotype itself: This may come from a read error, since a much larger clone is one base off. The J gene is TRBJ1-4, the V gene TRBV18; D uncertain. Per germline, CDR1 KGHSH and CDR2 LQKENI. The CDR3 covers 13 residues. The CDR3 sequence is CVSSPASSEKLFF. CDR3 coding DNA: TGTGTCAGCTCACCCGCATCGAGTGAAAAACTGTTTTTT.

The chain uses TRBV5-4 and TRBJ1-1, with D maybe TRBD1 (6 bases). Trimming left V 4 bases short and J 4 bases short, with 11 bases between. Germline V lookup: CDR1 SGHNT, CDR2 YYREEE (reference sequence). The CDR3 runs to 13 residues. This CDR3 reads CASSVGQSTEAFF. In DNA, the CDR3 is TGTGCCAGCAGCGTCGGACAGAGCACTGAAGCTTTCTTT.

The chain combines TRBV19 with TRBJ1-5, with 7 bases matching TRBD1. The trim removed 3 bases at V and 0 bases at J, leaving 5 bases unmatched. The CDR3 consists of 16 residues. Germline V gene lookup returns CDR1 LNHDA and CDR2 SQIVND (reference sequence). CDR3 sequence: CASSMPGTDSNQPQHF. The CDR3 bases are TGTGCCAGTAGTATGCCTGGGACAGATAGCAATCAGCCCCAGCATTTT.

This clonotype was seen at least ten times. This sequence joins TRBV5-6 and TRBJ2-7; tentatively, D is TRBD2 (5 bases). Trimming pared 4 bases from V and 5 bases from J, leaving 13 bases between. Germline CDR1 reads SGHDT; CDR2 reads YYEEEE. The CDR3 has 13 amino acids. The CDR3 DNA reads TGTGCCAGCAGCCCTCTAGGAGGCGACGAGCAGTACTTC. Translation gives CASSPLGGDEQYF.

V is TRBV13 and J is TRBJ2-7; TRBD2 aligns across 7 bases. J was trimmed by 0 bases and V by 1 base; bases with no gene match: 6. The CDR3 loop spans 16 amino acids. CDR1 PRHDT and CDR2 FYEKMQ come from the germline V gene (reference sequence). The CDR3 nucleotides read TGTGCCAGCAGCTTAGCGGCGGGGGTCTACTCCTACGAGCAGTACTTC. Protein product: CASSLAAGVYSYEQYF.

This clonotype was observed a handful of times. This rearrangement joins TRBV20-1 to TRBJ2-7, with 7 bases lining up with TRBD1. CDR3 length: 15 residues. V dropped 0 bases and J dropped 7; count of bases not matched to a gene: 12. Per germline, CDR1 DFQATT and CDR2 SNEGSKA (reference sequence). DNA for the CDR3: TGCAGTGCTAGAGATTCGAGGGGGCAAAAATTAGAGCAGTACTTC. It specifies CSARDSRGQKLEQYF.